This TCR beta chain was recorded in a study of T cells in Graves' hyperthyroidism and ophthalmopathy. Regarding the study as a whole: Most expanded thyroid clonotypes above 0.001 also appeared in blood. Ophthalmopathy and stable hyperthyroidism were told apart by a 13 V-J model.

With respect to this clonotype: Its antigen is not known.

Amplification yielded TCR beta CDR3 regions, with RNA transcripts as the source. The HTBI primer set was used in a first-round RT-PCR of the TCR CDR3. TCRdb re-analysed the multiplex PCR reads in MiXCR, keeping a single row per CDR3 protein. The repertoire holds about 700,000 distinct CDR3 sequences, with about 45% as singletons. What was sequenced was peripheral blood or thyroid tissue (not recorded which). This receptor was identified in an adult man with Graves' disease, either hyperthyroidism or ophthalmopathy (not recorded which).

The CDR3 nucleotides are TGTGCCACCAGAGACGGGACATTTGCGAACACCGGGGAGACCCAGTACTTC. It is translated as CATRDGTFANTGETQYF. V gene TRBV15 combines with J gene TRBJ2-5; the D gene is possibly TRBD1 (6 bases). The CDR3 spans 17 residues. Per germline, CDR1 LNHNV and CDR2 YYDKDF (reference sequence). The V end lost 6 bases, the J end lost 5 bases, and 25 bases lay between the germline ends.